Listed below are T cell receptor beta chains from one sample, sequenced in a study of cytomegalovirus exposure and HLA in healthy donors. Data came from immunoSEQ multiplex PCR; TCRdb stores just in-frame clones and leaves some out. The repertoire includes around 170,000 clones, over 75% of them detected once, and around 0.52% sits in the top ten. The sequenced sample consisted of PBMCs. These receptors all stem from a woman between 45 and 60 years old in good health and CMV-seronegative. The CDR3 runs from the conserved cysteine through the conserved F or W. D genes are given only for firm matches. Expanded clones are given a class, and other clones once, few, many or no size at all.

cdr3_nt	cdr3_aa	d_call	v_call	j_call	clone_size
TGTGCCTGGAGTGTAGGTAAATTCGGCAGGTATAACCAGCCCCAGCATTTT	CAWSVGKFGRYNQPQHF	.	TRBV30	TRBJ1-5	.
TGTGCCAGCAGCCAAGAGAGGGGGGGTCTCTCTGGAAACACCATATATTTT	CASSQERGGLSGNTIYF	.	TRBV14	TRBJ1-3	.
TGTGCCAGCAGCTCCCCCGGGACAAACACAGATACGCAGTATTTT	CASSSPGTNTDTQYF	.	TRBV28	TRBJ2-3	.
TGTGCCAGCAGCCCGAGCGCAGGGCTAGCGAACTCCTACGAGCAGTACTTC	CASSPSAGLANSYEQYF	.	TRBV5-6	TRBJ2-7	.
TGTGCCAGTAAGATTTGGGGAGAAGATCAGCCCCAGCATTTT	CASKIWGEDQPQHF	.	TRBV19	TRBJ1-5	.
TGTGCCAGCAGTCCGACAGGGAACGAGCAGTACTTC	CASSPTGNEQYF	TRBD1	TRBV27	TRBJ2-7	.
TGTGCCACCAGCAGACTAATTGCGGGAGGAAACACCATATATTTT	CATSRLIAGGNTIYF	.	TRBV15	TRBJ1-3	few
TGCGCCAGCAGCTTGCTGTCACTAGCGGTGTCCTACGAGCAGTACTTC	CASSLLSLAVSYEQYF	TRBD2	TRBV5-1	TRBJ2-7	.
TGTGCCAGCAGTTGGGGACTAGCGGGAGGGACGTTCCAAGAGACCCAGTACTTC	CASSWGLAGGTFQETQYF	TRBD2	TRBV27	TRBJ2-5	.
TGTGCCAGCACTCTAGCGGGGGGATCCTACAATGAGCAGTTCTTC	CASTLAGGSYNEQFF	TRBD2	TRBV5-4	TRBJ2-1	.
TGTGCCAGCAGGAGCCTCGACGGAGCCTACGAGCAGTACTTC	CASRSLDGAYEQYF	.	TRBV2	TRBJ2-7	.
TGTGCCAGCAGCGTAGAGAGAACAGATACGCAGTATTTT	CASSVERTDTQYF	.	TRBV9	TRBJ2-3	.
TGTGCCAGCAGTTCCACTCCCGGGACAGGGGTCAGACTCTACGAGCAGTACTTC	CASSSTPGTGVRLYEQYF	TRBD1	TRBV28	TRBJ2-7	once
TGTGCTAGTGGTTTGGTACCCCGGACAGATAATGAGCAGTTCTTC	CASGLVPRTDNEQFF	.	TRBV12-5	TRBJ2-1	.
TGTGCCAGCAGCCTAGGGGCGGGACAGGGGGCCGGGGAGCTGTTTTTT	CASSLGAGQGAGELFF	TRBD1	TRBV9	TRBJ2-2	.
TGCACCAGCAGCCAACCCGGGACTAGCGGGAGGGTGTCCTACAATGAGCAGTTCTTC	CTSSQPGTSGRVSYNEQFF	.	TRBV1	TRBJ2-1	few
TGTGCCTGGAGTTCGGGGGGTGGCTACGAGCAGTACTTC	CAWSSGGGYEQYF	TRBD2	TRBV30	TRBJ2-7	once
TGTGCCAGCAGTGAATATTGGGGGGGGAAGCACACAGATACGCAGTATTTT	CASSEYWGGKHTDTQYF	TRBD2	TRBV6-1	TRBJ2-3	.
TGTGCCAGCAGTACCCACAGGGATGGGTACTTC	CASSTHRDGYF	.	TRBV28	TRBJ2-7	.
TGCGCCAGCAGCACACCACAGGGGAGGGAGCAGTTCTTC	CASSTPQGREQFF	.	TRBV5-1	TRBJ2-1	.
TGTGCCACCAGCAGGGTGGGCGGGGGGGTTACGGAGACCCAGTACTTC	CATSRVGGGVTETQYF	TRBD2	TRBV15	TRBJ2-5	.
TGTGCCAGCAGGGGACAGTTAGAGACCCAGTACTTC	CASRGQLETQYF	TRBD1	TRBV28	TRBJ2-5	.
TGCAGCGCCGCGTTTGGGTCCGGCAGGGGCGAGCAGTACTTC	CSAAFGSGRGEQYF	.	TRBV29-1	TRBJ2-7	.
TGTGCCAGCAGCTCACAGGGCTACAATGAGCAGTTCTTC	CASSSQGYNEQFF	.	TRBV7-2	TRBJ2-1	.
TGTGCCAGCAGCGACCCGGGCCGCGGGACCTACGAGCAGTACTTC	CASSDPGRGTYEQYF	.	TRBV6-1	TRBJ2-7	.
TGCGCCAGCAGCTTTGACCTAGCGAAGCAAGAGACCCAGTACTTC	CASSFDLAKQETQYF	.	TRBV5-1	TRBJ2-5	.
TGCGCCAGCAGCATCGGACTAGCGGGAGGGCGAGAGCAGTACTTC	CASSIGLAGGREQYF	TRBD2	TRBV5-1	TRBJ2-7	.
TGCGCCAGCAGCTTGGATGGGGGCCTGAATCAGCCCCAGCATTTT	CASSLDGGLNQPQHF	.	TRBV5-1	TRBJ1-5	once
TGTGCCAGCGGCTTAGTCTCAGGGGATGGCTACACCTTC	CASGLVSGDGYTF	.	TRBV11-2	TRBJ1-2	.
TGTGCCAGCAGCTTCCGCGATAACGAAAAACTGTTTTTT	CASSFRDNEKLFF	.	TRBV5-4	TRBJ1-4	.
TGTGCCAGCAGAGATCAGCGGGAGGGGGAGCAGTACTTC	CASRDQREGEQYF	TRBD2	TRBV28	TRBJ2-7	.
TGTGCCAGCAGCACCATTAGCGGGGGGACAAGTGAGCAGTTCTTC	CASSTISGGTSEQFF	TRBD2	TRBV11-3	TRBJ2-1	.
TGTGCCAGCAGCCCCGACTCCGGGACCCAGTACTTC	CASSPDSGTQYF	.	TRBV7-2	TRBJ2-5	.